Below, 31 T cell receptor beta chains from the same sample are listed, as sequenced in a study of shared clonotypes between healthy human individuals (dated by TCRdb to about 2020). The library was made by the immunoSEQ multiplex PCR assay. TCRdb took this table from immuneACCESS and kept in-frame rearrangements with V and J called. Such tables lack part of the clones; where checked against another copy, unresolved V genes explain under half of the gap, and the rest is unexplained. Recorded for this sample are about 750,000 clones; 80% to 95% of them occurred a single time. The ten largest clones capture approximately 25% of the sample. CD8 naive samples were CD45RO-negative cells positively selected for CCR7, giving a CD45RA+CCR7+ population that excluded TemRA cells. The specimen sequenced was naive CD8+ T cells sorted from blood. The sample's cell subset or site label is to be understood as: CD45RA+CCR7+. The origin of the receptors is a man between 25 and 39 years old in good health.

The gene calls are TRBV27 and TRBJ2-7; the match to TRBD1 covers 12 bases. The junction had 19 bases not matched to a gene; V was cut back by 7 bases and J by 6 bases. The CDR3 consists of 18 residues. The germline gives CDR1 MNHEY, CDR2 SMNVEV (reference sequence). DNA for the CDR3: TGTGCCAGCACCACCCTGGGGTTCTGGGACAGGGGGCCAGGCGAGCAGTACTTC. Encoded protein: CASTTLGFWDRGPGEQYF.

This sequence joins TRBV25-1 and TRBJ2-7; 7 bases fit TRBD1. The V gene's germline CDR1 is MGHDK and CDR2 SYGVNS. The junction had 10 bases not matched to a gene; V was cut back by 8 bases and J by 0 bases. The CDR3 extends over 15 amino acids. The DNA of the CDR3 is TGTGCCAGCGCCAAGCTGGGACAGAGCTCCTACGAGCAGTACTTC. Residues: CASAKLGQSSYEQYF.

The rearrangement links TRBV27 to TRBJ2-3; D call uncertain. Germline-derived CDR1 and CDR2 are MNHEY and SMNVEV (reference sequence). The CDR3 length is 15 residues. Trimming left V 1 base short and J 2 bases short, with 10 bases between. CDR3 nucleotides: TGTGCCAGCAGTTTATATCCAGCAGACACAGATACGCAGTATTTT. Encoded protein: CASSLYPADTDTQYF.

The V gene is TRBV19, the J gene TRBJ2-7, with 8 bases identical to TRBD1. CDR1 LNHDA and CDR2 SQIVND come from the germline V gene (reference sequence). The CDR3 covers 15 residues. Losses at the gene ends were 3 bases for V and 3 bases for J; bases not matched to a gene: 7. The CDR3 here is CASSIRTGNLYEQYF. The CDR3 DNA follows: TGTGCCAGTAGTATCCGGACAGGGAATCTCTACGAGCAGTACTTC.

The rearrangement links TRBV28 to TRBJ2-1; 7 bases align to TRBD1. The CDR3 is made up of 17 amino acids. Per the germline V gene, CDR1 is MDHEN and CDR2 is SYDVKM. V dropped 4 bases and J dropped 1; count of bases not matched to a gene: 10. CDR3 bases: TGTGCCAGCAGTTCATATACAGGGGTAGCATCCTACAATGAGCAGTTCTTC. Its translation is CASSSYTGVASYNEQFF.

The CDR3 loop reads CASSLENRPYEQYF. In DNA form, the CDR3 reads TGTGCCAGCAGCTTAGAGAACAGGCCCTACGAGCAGTACTTC. This chain uses TRBV7-2 with TRBJ2-7, with D tentatively TRBD1 (5 bases). The CDR3 consists of 14 residues. V was pared by 1 base and J by 2 bases, with 9 bases between. Per the germline V gene, CDR1 is SGHTA and CDR2 is FQGNSA.

The rearrangement joins TRBV18 to TRBJ2-7, with 8 bases lining up with TRBD1. CDR3 size: 14 residues. The V segment lost 3 bases and the J segment 5 bases; nucleotides outside the gene matches: 6. CDR1 is KGHSH, CDR2 LQKENI, per germline. The DNA for the CDR3 is TGTGCCAGCTCACCGGACAGGGTTTCCGACGAGCAGTACTTC. The encoded protein is CASSPDRVSDEQYF.

The chain couples TRBV18 to TRBJ2-7, with D perhaps assigned TRBD1 or TRBD2 (5 bases each). V was clipped by 3 bases and J by 2 bases, with 14 bases between them. The CDR3 length is 15 residues. The germline CDR1 and CDR2 sequences are KGHSH and LQKENI. CDR3 sequence (DNA): TGTGCCAGCTCACCTCTGGGGGACCATACCTACGAGCAGTACTTC. Its translation is CASSPLGDHTYEQYF.

The chain combines TRBV9 with TRBJ2-3; maybe TRBD2 (6 bases). CDR1 and CDR2 (germline): SGDLS, YYNGEE. The CDR3 extends over 14 amino acids. The V and J ends lost 3 bases and 1 base respectively, with 9 bases between them. The CDR3 sequence: CASSAGLRTDTQYF. The CDR3 DNA follows: TGTGCCAGCAGCGCGGGACTCCGCACAGATACGCAGTATTTT.

The rearrangement uses TRBV2 and TRBJ2-1; the D is unclear. In germline, CDR1 is SNHLY, CDR2 FYNNEI. V lost 4 bases, J lost 7 bases, and 5 bases lay in between. The CDR3 is made up of 11 amino acids. The CDR3 DNA is TGTGCCAGCAGTGCTATGAATGAGCAGTTCTTC. It yields the protein CASSAMNEQFF.

The chain links TRBV5-5 to TRBJ2-7; 7 positions agree with TRBD1. The germline V gene encodes CDR1 SGHKS and CDR2 YYEKEE (reference sequence). The CDR3 contains 14 residues. V gave up 1 base and J gave up 3 bases; unmatched junction bases: 4. CDR3 amino acids: CASSLWDRLYEQYF. CDR3 DNA: TGTGCCAGCAGCTTGTGGGACAGACTCTACGAGCAGTACTTC. Drawing the rest from reference TRBV5-5 and TRBJ2-7, the complete variable domain is DAGVTQSPTHLIKTRGQQVTLRCSPISGHKSVSWYQQVLGQGPQFIFQYYEKEERGRGNFPDRFSARQFPNYSSELNVNALLLGDSALYLCASSLWDRLYEQYFGPGTRLTVT.

This chain links TRBV7-9 with TRBJ2-2, with 9 bases identical to TRBD2. The length of the CDR3 is 17 residues. Germline V gene lookup returns CDR1 SEHNR and CDR2 FQNEAQ (reference sequence). With 4 bases clipped from V and 2 bases from J, the junction kept 8 bases outside the gene matches. The CDR3 DNA reads TGTGCCAGCAGCTCGGCCCCGGGACTAGCCAACACCGGGGAGCTGTTTTTT. As protein: CASSSAPGLANTGELFF. The entire variable domain, with the rest obtained from reference TRBV7-9 and TRBJ2-2, is as follows: DTGVSQNPRHKITKRGQNVTFRCDPISEHNRLYWYRQTLGQGPEFLTYFQNEAQLEKSRLLSDRFSAERPKGSFSTLEIQRTEQGDSAMYLCASSSAPGLANTGELFFGEGSRLTVL.

This chain connects TRBV4-1 to TRBJ2-7; 7 positions match TRBD2. Looked up from germline, CDR1 is MGHRA and CDR2 is YSYEKL. The ends lost 2 bases at V and 6 bases at J; junction bases unmatched: 10. This CDR3 spans 15 amino acids. CDR3 sequence reads: CASSQFSGSPVEQYF. CDR3 coding DNA: TGCGCCAGCAGCCAATTTAGCGGGTCCCCAGTCGAGCAGTACTTC.

This rearrangement joins TRBV4-1 to TRBJ2-1; 8 bases fit TRBD2. This CDR3 is built from 17 residues. V dropped 0 bases and J dropped 7; count of bases not matched to a gene: 11. Per the germline V gene, CDR1 is MGHRA and CDR2 is YSYEKL. CDR3 protein: CASSQESAGDGYNEQFF. CDR3 in DNA: TGCGCCAGCAGCCAAGAATCAGCGGGAGATGGATATAATGAGCAGTTCTTC.

The chain employs TRBV27 and TRBJ2-5; a possible D gene is TRBD1 (5 bases). The length of the CDR3 is 15 residues. Per the germline V gene, CDR1 is MNHEY and CDR2 is SMNVEV (reference sequence). The V end lost 2 bases, the J end lost 4 bases, and 14 bases lay between the germline ends. The CDR3 here is CASSLLGAHTETQYF. CDR3 nucleotide sequence: TGTGCCAGCAGTTTACTTGGGGCACATACAGAGACCCAGTACTTC.

Here the CDR3 reads CASSIPSRDQFF. CDR3 nucleotides: TGTGCCAGTAGTATCCCTTCAAGGGATCAGTTCTTC. This chain connects TRBV19 to TRBJ2-1; D uncertain. The CDR3 loop spans 12 amino acids. The V and J ends lost 3 bases and 13 bases respectively, with 13 bases between them. Germline CDR1 LNHDA, CDR2 SQIVND (reference sequence).

Note on this clone: This sample includes further DNA sequences coding for the same CDR3. The chain has TRBV2 and TRBJ2-1; no clear D. Germline assignment: CDR1 SNHLY and CDR2 FYNNEI. V was trimmed by 4 bases and J by 4 bases, leaving 5 bases between them. This CDR3 is built from 12 residues. The CDR3 DNA reads as TGTGCCAGCAGTGGTGGATACAATGAGCAGTTCTTC. It yields the protein CASSGGYNEQFF.

The chain carries TRBV7-8 and TRBJ1-5, with TRBD1 as a possible D gene (6 bases). The CDR3 is 17 amino acids. V was pared by 4 bases and J by 0 bases, with 16 bases between. CDR1 is SGHVS, CDR2 FQNEAQ, per germline. The CDR3 reads CASSWRGGDPSNQPQHF. As DNA, the CDR3 is TGTGCCAGCAGCTGGAGGGGGGGTGACCCTAGCAATCAGCCCCAGCATTTT.

A note on this clone: Other DNA sequences in the same sample also yield this CDR3. The CDR3 DNA reads TGTGCCAGCAGTGAATGGGCTGGATCGTACGAGCAGTACTTC. Translation: CASSEWAGSYEQYF. V gene TRBV6-1 combines with J gene TRBJ2-7; D gene ambiguous. Trimming cost V 2 bases and J 4 bases, with 12 bases left between them. Germline V CDR1 and CDR2: MNHNS, SASEGT. The CDR3 has 14 residues.

This clone showed up just once. This chain connects TRBV5-4 to TRBJ2-1; 8 bases are shared with TRBD1. V trimming: 0 bases; J trimming: 8 bases; junction bases outside the gene matches: 10. The CDR3 totals 16 residues. Per germline, CDR1 SGHNT and CDR2 YYREEE (reference sequence). This CDR3 is CASSLALAGGIDEQFF. CDR3 coding DNA: TGTGCCAGCAGCTTGGCCTTGGCAGGGGGCATTGATGAGCAGTTCTTC.

This clone showed up just once. CDR3 amino acids: CASSQGDLYNEQFF. CDR3 bases: TGTGCCAGCAGCCAGGGTGACCTCTACAATGAGCAGTTCTTC. This chain connects TRBV7-9 to TRBJ2-1, with D perhaps TRBD1 (5 bases). V lost 5 bases, J lost 3 bases, and 11 bases lay in between. Germline CDR1 and CDR2: SEHNR and FQNEAQ (reference sequence). The CDR3 contains 14 residues. Full variable domain (missing parts from reference TRBV7-9 and TRBJ2-1): DTGVSQNPRHKITKRGQNVTFRCDPISEHNRLYWYRQTLGQGPEFLTYFQNEAQLEKSRLLSDRFSAERPKGSFSTLEIQRTEQGDSAMYLCASSQGDLYNEQFFGPGTRLTVL.

J is TRBJ1-4 and V is TRBV7-6, with 11 positions matching TRBD1. The V and J ends lost 4 bases and 8 bases, in that order; junction bases with no gene match: 9. Per germline, CDR1 SGHVS and CDR2 FNYEAQ. This CDR3 region has 16 residues. CDR3 protein: CASSSGTGGRGEKLFF. In DNA, the CDR3 is TGTGCCAGCAGCTCCGGGACAGGGGGTAGGGGGGAAAAACTGTTTTTT.

The CDR3 region is CASSLGGSTETQYF. CDR3 DNA: TGTGCCAGCAGCTTAGGCGGGAGTACGGAGACCCAGTACTTC. The chain employs TRBV7-9 and TRBJ2-5, with TRBD2 matching over 7 bases. The CDR3 runs 14 residues. Germline-derived CDR1 and CDR2 are SEHNR and FQNEAQ (reference sequence). The J segment lost 5 bases and the V segment lost 1 base, leaving 4 bases of the junction unmatched. The full variable domain, rest sourced from reference TRBV7-9 and TRBJ2-5, is DTGVSQNPRHKITKRGQNVTFRCDPISEHNRLYWYRQTLGQGPEFLTYFQNEAQLEKSRLLSDRFSAERPKGSFSTLEIQRTEQGDSAMYLCASSLGGSTETQYFGPGTRLLVL.

This chain joins TRBV2 and TRBJ2-7; TRBD2 aligns across 7 bases. The CDR3 is made up of 13 amino acids. The junction had 2 bases not matched to a gene; V was cut back by 6 bases and J by 0 bases. Germline CDR1 SNHLY, CDR2 FYNNEI. CDR3 bases: TGTGCCAGCAGGAAGCGGGACTCCTACGAGCAGTACTTC. Translated, it gives CASRKRDSYEQYF.

The chain has TRBV7-2 and TRBJ2-4; 9 bases line up with TRBD2. Germline assignment: CDR1 SGHTA and CDR2 FQGNSA. V trimming: 5 bases; J trimming: 2 bases; junction bases outside the gene matches: 10. The CDR3 spans 17 residues. The CDR3 protein is CASSPEVAGGPKNIQYF. The CDR3 DNA is TGTGCCAGCAGCCCCGAGGTGGCGGGAGGGCCCAAAAACATTCAGTACTTC.

The chain is built from TRBV4-3 and TRBJ2-3, with D tentatively TRBD2 (5 bases). There are 16 residues in the CDR3. Germline CDR1 LGHNA, CDR2 YSLEER. Deletions cut 1 base from V and 0 bases from J, with 11 bases between. CDR3 region: CASSQVSGVSTDTQYF. The CDR3, as DNA: TGCGCCAGCAGCCAAGTATCCGGGGTGAGCACAGATACGCAGTATTTT.

V usage is TRBV27 and J usage is TRBJ2-1, with a possible D match to TRBD2 (6 bases). Germline V gives CDR1 MNHEY, CDR2 SMNVEV (reference sequence). Trimming took 6 bases from V and 9 from J, leaving 18 bases between them. This CDR3 has 14 residues. The CDR3 DNA reads TGTGCCAGCAGGCCTCCGACTAGTTATAGTGAGCAGTTCTTC. Protein sequence: CASRPPTSYSEQFF.

This clone was found once. J is TRBJ2-3 and V is TRBV19; unclear D gene. The CDR3 is 15 residues long. Germline V gene sequence: CDR1 LNHDA, CDR2 SQIVND (reference sequence). Trimming pared 6 bases from V and 3 bases from J, leaving 16 bases between. Written as DNA, the CDR3 is TGTGCCAGTAGCGAACGACGGAGTAGGACAGATACGCAGTATTTT. Its protein is CASSERRSRTDTQYF.

V gene TRBV7-8 combines with J gene TRBJ1-4, with D possibly TRBD1 on 6 matching bases. Between the trimmed V and J ends, which lost 6 bases and 7 bases, there was a span of 15 bases. Germline values: CDR1 SGHVS, CDR2 FQNEAQ. The CDR3 runs 14 residues. Written as DNA, the CDR3 is TGTGCCAGCAGTAAATCTCGGACAGCTGAAAAACTGTTTTTT. Amino acids: CASSKSRTAEKLFF.

The chain combines TRBV6-4 with TRBJ1-2, with D hard to call. Trimming removed 0 bases at V and 0 bases at J, with 8 bases between. The CDR3 length is 15 residues. Germline V gives CDR1 MRHNA, CDR2 SNTAGT. Here the CDR3 reads CASSDSAEANYGYTF. CDR3 nucleotides: TGTGCCAGCAGTGACTCGGCGGAAGCTAACTATGGCTACACCTTC.

The chain recombines TRBV7-9 with TRBJ2-1; 8 bases align to TRBD1. This CDR3 is built from 15 residues. Trimming at V came to 5 bases and at J to 4 bases, leaving 7 bases not matched to a gene. CDR1 is SEHNR and CDR2 is FQNEAQ in the germline V gene (reference sequence). CDR3 bases: TGTGCCAGCAGCCCCGGACAGGGTCCTTACAATGAGCAGTTCTTC. Protein product: CASSPGQGPYNEQFF.